The clone carrying this TCR beta chain was seen at least ten times. Antigen unknown. Using RNA transcripts as the source, TCR beta CDR3 regions were amplified. HTBI primers drove first-round RT-PCR of the TCR CDR3. TCRdb called the multiplex PCR reads again in MiXCR, with one record for every CDR3 protein. The sample contains some 350,000 distinct CDR3 sequences, approximately 15% of which appear only once. Out of about 10 ml of fresh peripheral blood came the PBMCs. Per the germline V gene, CDR1 is DFQATT and CDR2 is SNEGSKA (reference sequence). V shed 6 bases and J shed 9 bases, with 9 bases lying between them. The CDR3 is 10 residues long. This sample was taken from a study of T cells in Graves' hyperthyroidism and ophthalmopathy. The study, taken as a whole, reports: The model forecast ophthalmopathy, anticipating it by a median about 7 months before onset. Researchers found most expanded thyroid clonotypes above 0.001 in blood as well. Ophthalmopathy was distinguished from stable hyperthyroidism by 13 V-J signatures.

This sequence joins TRBV20-1 and TRBJ2-1; D is uncertain. The TCR was taken from a woman aged 18-29 years with Graves' hyperthyroidism that later progressed to Graves' ophthalmopathy. Sequenced material: blood. The CDR3 region is CSAVFTEQFF. The CDR3 bases are TGCAGTGCCGTTTTTACTGAGCAGTTCTTC.